Each of the 30 T cell receptor beta chains below was sequenced from the same sample in a study of shared clonotypes between healthy human individuals. This table comes from immunoSEQ multiplex PCR, and its TCRdb copy is limited to in-frame clones, with some not included. The sample has about 1.1 million clones, around 78% seen once. The sequenced sample consisted of memory CD4+ T cells from PBMCs. The subset: CD45RA-negative fraction. The receptors were gathered from a man younger than 30 in good health. Some clones in this sample may be carry-over from other donors' samples.

This clone appeared a few times. The chain joins TRBV11-3 to TRBJ2-5; D gene uncertain. Trimming left V 5 bases short and J 1 base short, with 8 bases between. The CDR3 is 13 amino acids. Germline CDR1 is SGHNT and CDR2 is YENEEA. The CDR3 DNA reads as TGTGCCAGCAGCATCCAGTCCCAAGAGACCCAGTACTTC. This gives the protein CASSIQSQETQYF.

This chain links TRBV18 with TRBJ2-5; 10 positions agree with TRBD2. CDR3 size: 15 residues. CDR1 and CDR2 (germline): KGHSH, LQKENI. The V and J ends lost 2 bases and 1 base, in that order; junction bases with no gene match: 1. In DNA form, the CDR3 reads TGTGCCAGCTCACCAACTAGCGGGACCCAAGAGACCCAGTACTTC. This translates into CASSPTSGTQETQYF. Drawing the rest from reference TRBV18 and TRBJ2-5, the complete variable domain is NAGVMQNPRHLVRRRGQEARLRCSPMKGHSHVYWYRQLPEEGLKFMVYLQKENIIDESGMPKERFSAEFPKEGPSILRIQQVVRGDSAAYFCASSPTSGTQETQYFGPGTRLLVL.

On this clone itself: A read error is the likely source, as a far larger clone sits one nucleotide away. The same CDR3 is also encoded by other DNA sequences in this sample. The rearrangement joins TRBV28 to TRBJ1-2; 8 nucleotides align to TRBD1. CDR3 length: 12 amino acids. Trimming cost V 5 bases and J 4 bases; bases outside gene matches: 0. Germline CDR1 is MDHEN and CDR2 is SYDVKM. The CDR3, as DNA: TGTGCCAGCAGTACAGGGGGCTATGGCTACACCTTC. It yields the protein CASSTGGYGYTF.

CDR3 amino acids: CASSAPQNTEAFF. CDR3 bases: TGTGCCAGCAGTGCCCCCCAGAACACTGAAGCTTTCTTT. The genes are TRBV6-5 and TRBJ1-1; no clear D gene. The germline V gene encodes CDR1 MNHEY and CDR2 SVGAGI. The CDR3 sequence is 13 residues long. V lost 5 bases and J 1 base, leaving 8 bases between the germline ends.

The J gene is TRBJ2-7, the V gene TRBV20-1, with unresolved D. The germline V and J ends were trimmed by 7 bases and 9 bases, with 16 bases remaining between them. The CDR3 is 11 amino acids. Germline CDR1 reads DFQATT; CDR2 reads SNEGSKA (reference sequence). The CDR3 loop is CSVSIPRGQYF. CDR3 nucleotides: TGCAGTGTCAGCATCCCCCGAGGGCAGTACTTC.

This clone was counted only a few times. Mismatch with germline at one junction end may stem from a read error. The J gene is TRBJ1-5, the V gene TRBV5-6; no clear D gene. Germline lookup yields CDR1 SGHDT and CDR2 YYEEEE. This CDR3 is built from 9 residues. DNA for the CDR3: TGTGCCAGCAAACAGCCCCAGCATTTT. This translates into CASKQPQHF.

DNA for the CDR3: TGTGCCAGCAGCCCGCACCCCGTCGGGGGTGTCCCCTACGAGCAGTACTTC. Translating it yields CASSPHPVGGVPYEQYF. The J gene is TRBJ2-7, the V gene TRBV4-2, with D tentatively TRBD2 (6 bases). V dropped 4 bases and J dropped 2 bases, with 21 bases sitting between them. The CDR3 runs 17 residues. Germline V lookup: CDR1 LGHNA, CDR2 YNFKEQ.

The gene calls are TRBV5-1 and TRBJ1-4, with no clear D. Germline-derived CDR1 and CDR2 are SGHRS and YFSETQ. The CDR3 is 14 residues long. The ends were cut back, 4 bases at V and 7 bases at J, with 14 bases in the middle. CDR3 amino acids: CASSPDRGSEKLFF. The CDR3 region has the DNA TGCGCCAGCAGCCCTGATCGTGGGAGTGAAAAACTGTTTTTT.

The CDR3 sequence: CASTPRGSPPYGYTF. In DNA, the CDR3 is TGTGCCAGCACCCCGCGGGGTAGCCCCCCCTATGGCTACACCTTC. The chain combines TRBV25-1 with TRBJ1-2; D gene uncertain. The V end was cut by 7 bases, the J end by 4 bases, with 19 bases between. Germline V gives CDR1 MGHDK, CDR2 SYGVNS. The CDR3 is made up of 15 amino acids.

This rearrangement joins TRBV18 to TRBJ2-5, with D perhaps being TRBD1 or TRBD2 (5 bases each). Germline V gene data show CDR1 as KGHSH and CDR2 as LQKENI. Trimming took 4 bases from V and 5 from J, leaving 11 bases between them. This CDR3 spans 13 amino acids. In DNA, the CDR3 is TGTGCCAGCTCACTTACTAGGGGTGAGACCCAGTACTTC. The encoded protein is CASSLTRGETQYF.

The V call is TRBV28, the J call TRBJ2-7, with D hard to call. The CDR3 spans 15 residues. The germline V gene encodes CDR1 MDHEN and CDR2 SYDVKM. Trimming removed 5 bases at V and 1 base at J, with 15 bases between. The DNA for the CDR3 is TGTGCCAGCAGTGGATGGCCCTCCGCGTCCTACGAGCAGTACTTC. Its protein is CASSGWPSASYEQYF. The full variable domain, in which reference TRBV28 and TRBJ2-7 provide the parts outside the CDR3, is DVKVTQSSRYLVKRTGEKVFLECVQDMDHENMFWYRQDPGLGLRLIYFSYDVKMKEKGDIPEGYSVSREKKERFSLILESASTNQTSMYLCASSGWPSASYEQYFGPGTRLTVT.

The J gene is TRBJ1-2, the V gene TRBV5-4, with TRBD1 identical over 9 bases. Germline loops: CDR1 SGHNT, CDR2 YYREEE (reference sequence). The CDR3 is 15 amino acids. With V trimmed by 5 bases and J by 4 bases, 9 bases remained unmatched. The CDR3 bases are TGTGCCAGCAGTAACCGGGACAGGGCTATCTATGGCTACACCTTC. This sequence encodes CASSNRDRAIYGYTF.

The chain joins TRBV7-8 to TRBJ1-2, with unresolved D. CDR3 length: 17 residues. V was cut by 7 bases and J by 1 base, with 22 bases left in between. The germline gives CDR1 SGHVS, CDR2 FQNEAQ. CDR3 DNA sequence: TGTGCCAGCACTGAAAGGGCTGCAGGACCGAATAACTATGGCTACACCTTC. Protein sequence: CASTERAAGPNNYGYTF.

The sample holds many counts of this clone. The sample contains more than one DNA sequence encoding this CDR3. V gene TRBV15 combines with J gene TRBJ1-2; D is unresolved. The CDR3 extends over 14 amino acids. Trimming removed 0 bases at V and 1 base at J, with 6 bases between. Per the germline V gene, CDR1 is LNHNV and CDR2 is YYDKDF (reference sequence). The CDR3 sequence: CATSRDTGNYGYTF. CDR3 DNA: TGTGCCACCAGCAGAGATACCGGTAACTATGGCTACACCTTC.

The chain uses TRBV5-1 and TRBJ2-3, with D possibly matching TRBD1 (6 bases). The CDR3 contains 13 residues. The V gene lost 5 bases and the J gene lost 4 bases, with 11 bases spanning the gap. In germline, CDR1 is SGHRS, CDR2 YFSETQ. CDR3 sequence reads: CASRQQGSDTQYF. DNA of the CDR3: TGCGCCAGCAGGCAACAGGGTTCAGATACGCAGTATTTT.

The chain recombines TRBV6-7 with TRBJ2-7; the D gene could be TRBD1 or TRBD2 (5 bases each). TRBV6-7 is marked as an open reading frame, function uncertain. V lost 9 bases to trimming and J lost 0 bases, with 18 bases between them. CDR3 length: 15 residues. DNA of the CDR3: TGTGCCAGGCGAACAGCCGGGACCGGCTCCTACGAGCAGTACTTC. It yields the protein CARRTAGTGSYEQYF.

The chain has TRBV15 and TRBJ2-4; D remains ambiguous. The CDR3 loop spans 12 amino acids. Germline loops: CDR1 LNHNV, CDR2 YYDKDF (reference sequence). V dropped 1 base and J dropped 10 bases, with 8 bases sitting between them. The CDR3 is CATSRVGQIQYF. DNA for the CDR3: TGTGCCACCAGCAGAGTCGGTCAAATTCAGTACTTC.

The chain recombines TRBV28 with TRBJ2-7; D may be TRBD1 (8 bases). CDR3 length: 15 amino acids. Germline V gives CDR1 MDHEN, CDR2 SYDVKM. V lost 6 bases to trimming and J lost 7 bases, with 22 bases between them. In DNA form, the CDR3 reads TGTGCCAGCAGAGACACGGGAGACAGGGGAGGGGAGCAGTACTTC. Translation gives CASRDTGDRGGEQYF.

As regards this clone: Germline is not matched at one junction end, which may reflect a read error. Other DNA sequences in this sample translate to the same CDR3. This rearrangement joins TRBV25-1 to TRBJ2-3, with 7 bases that match TRBD2. In germline, CDR1 is MGHDK, CDR2 SYGVNS. This CDR3 has 16 residues. In nucleotides, the CDR3 is TGTGCCAGCAGTGATAGGACTAGTGGTTTCACAGATACGCAATATTTT. Its translation: CASSDRTSGFTDTQYF.

This chain uses TRBV14 with TRBJ1-2; the D is unclear. Trimming took 4 bases from V and 8 from J, leaving 17 bases between them. Germline-derived CDR1 and CDR2 are SGHDN and FVKESK. The CDR3 consists of 14 residues. DNA for the CDR3: TGTGCCAGCAGCCCTCCCGGGAAAGGGCGAGGCTACACCTTC. This encodes CASSPPGKGRGYTF. The full variable domain, in which reference TRBV14 and TRBJ1-2 provide the parts outside the CDR3, is EAGVTQFPSHSVIEKGQTVTLRCDPISGHDNLYWYRRVMGKEIKFLLHFVKESKQDESGMPNNRFLAERTGGTYSTLKVQPAELEDSGVYFCASSPPGKGRGYTFGSGTRLTVV.

This clone turned up a few times. V usage is TRBV2 and J usage is TRBJ1-5; the match to TRBD1 covers 7 bases. The CDR3 has 14 residues. Germline trimming cut 6 bases from V and 7 bases from J; bases unmatched to any gene: 9. Germline V CDR1 and CDR2: SNHLY, FYNNEI. The CDR3 DNA follows: TGTGCCAGCAGCGTACAGGGGAAAGGGCAGCCCCAGCATTTT. This translates into CASSVQGKGQPQHF.

This clone was seen a single time. The V gene is TRBV6-1, the J gene TRBJ2-7; TRBD2 might be the D (6 bases). Germline V gene sequence: CDR1 MNHNS, CDR2 SASEGT. Trimming shortened V by 2 bases and J by 2 bases, and 13 bases separated the two germline ends. This CDR3 has 15 amino acids. CDR3 coding DNA: TGTGCCAGCAGTGAAATTTTTCTAGCGCCCTACGAGCAGTACTTC. This gives the protein CASSEIFLAPYEQYF.

The V and J genes are TRBV28 and TRBJ2-1, with TRBD1 identical over 10 bases. The trim removed 6 bases at V and 5 bases at J, leaving 10 bases unmatched. The CDR3 is 16 amino acids. CDR1 and CDR2 from the germline V gene are MDHEN and SYDVKM. As DNA, the CDR3 is TGTGCCAGCAGCCTACTCCCCGGGACAGGGGACAATGAGCAGTTCTTC. This encodes CASSLLPGTGDNEQFF.

The chain employs TRBV6-1 and TRBJ1-2; D perhaps matches TRBD1 (6 bases). Germline lookup yields CDR1 MNHNS and CDR2 SASEGT. The CDR3 consists of 14 residues. Trimming cost V 0 bases and J 7 bases, with 12 bases left between them. The CDR3 protein is CASSEALGGSGYTF. The CDR3 region has the DNA TGTGCCAGCAGTGAAGCGCTAGGGGGGTCTGGCTACACCTTC.

The J gene is TRBJ1-2, the V gene TRBV28; D is uncertain. Germline V gene lookup returns CDR1 MDHEN and CDR2 SYDVKM. V was trimmed by 3 bases and J by 2 bases, leaving 16 bases between them. This CDR3 region has 16 residues. CDR3 sequence reads: CASSFMDALGNYGYTF. The CDR3 nucleotides are TGTGCCAGCAGTTTCATGGATGCTCTTGGGAACTATGGCTACACCTTC.

This clone was detected once. The rearrangement joins TRBV4-2 to TRBJ2-5; the match to TRBD2 covers 10 bases. CDR3 size: 16 residues. The junction had 3 bases not matched to a gene; V was cut back by 0 bases and J by 2 bases. CDR1 is LGHNA, CDR2 YNFKEQ, per germline. CDR3 in amino acids: CASSQDQAGGQETQYF. The CDR3 bases are TGTGCCAGCAGCCAAGATCAAGCGGGGGGGCAAGAGACCCAGTACTTC.

This chain joins TRBV28 and TRBJ1-1; D is unclear. Germline loops: CDR1 MDHEN, CDR2 SYDVKM. The CDR3 runs 14 residues. Trimming stripped 10 bases from V and 5 bases from J, with 20 bases between. The CDR3 spells CATEEDSPWTEAFF. The CDR3 DNA follows: TGTGCCACCGAGGAGGATTCCCCGTGGACTGAAGCTTTCTTT.

As for this clone: The sample holds other DNA sequences that translate to the same CDR3. The chain joins TRBV6-5 to TRBJ2-1, with 11 nucleotides matching TRBD2. CDR1 and CDR2 (germline): MNHEY, SVGAGI. The CDR3 has 15 amino acids. V lost 6 bases to trimming and J lost 4 bases; unmatched junction nucleotides: 5. CDR3 sequence: CASSRSGRAYNEQFF. The CDR3 region has the DNA TGTGCCAGCAGCCGTAGCGGGAGGGCATACAATGAGCAGTTCTTC.

This clone was counted only a few times. V gene TRBV28 combines with J gene TRBJ2-5; D perhaps matches TRBD2 (6 bases). This CDR3 spans 13 amino acids. CDR1 and CDR2 from the germline V gene are MDHEN and SYDVKM. V was clipped by 9 bases and J by 0 bases, with 11 bases between them. The CDR3 region has the DNA TGTGCCAGTGAACCGGGGGACCAAGAGACCCAGTACTTC. Translation gives CASEPGDQETQYF.

Points on this clone: Other nucleotide sequences in the sample specify the same CDR3. The chain carries TRBV6-1 and TRBJ1-5, with 7 bases matching TRBD1. The CDR3 is 14 residues long. V trimming: 5 bases; J trimming: 3 bases; junction bases outside the gene matches: 4. Germline V lookup: CDR1 MNHNS, CDR2 SASEGT. The CDR3 DNA sequence: TGTGCCAGCAGTCCTGACAGGGCCAATCAGCCCCAGCATTTT. This gives the protein CASSPDRANQPQHF.